This section outlines one TCR beta chain sequence together with its context. Study processing details: For nucleated cells, counts were estimated from reference gene primer amplification. Only in-frame clones appear in the TCRdb table, and some are missing; sequencing was by immunoSEQ multiplex PCR. V and J calls and clone size follow that table, whereas D and trimming were derived from the DNA. The sample lists roughly 80,000 clones, 90% seen once, with over 1.5% in the top ten. This sample was included in a study of blood T cell repertoires in COVID-19. About the research overall: Both acute and convalescent COVID-19 samples were obtained from the United States, Italy and Spain. Nucleic acid was either cDNA or gDNA, and it came from T cells, B-cell-depleted T cells, or PBMCs.

This receptor was identified in a man aged 55 to 70 with acute or convalescent COVID-19. Sequenced material: peripheral blood.

CDR3 residues: CASSARPGRELPDTQYF. Here the CDR3 DNA reads TGTGCCAGCAGCGCCCGACCGGGGCGGGAGTTGCCAGATACGCAGTATTTT. This chain joins TRBV9 and TRBJ2-3; 7 nucleotides match TRBD2. Trimming took 3 bases from V and 4 from J; bases not matched to a gene: 14. The CDR3 is made up of 17 amino acids. CDR1 is SGDLS, CDR2 YYNGEE, per germline. The full variable domain, its missing parts supplied by reference TRBV9 and TRBJ2-3, is DSGVTQTPKHLITATGQRVTLRCSPRSGDLSVYWYQQSLDQGLQFLIQYYNGEERAKGNILERFSAQQFPDLHSELNLSSLELGDSALYFCASSARPGRELPDTQYFGPGTRLTVL.